This TCR beta chain was identified during a study of esophageal squamous cell carcinoma under preoperative chemotherapy. About the study: Both tumor-infiltrating lymphocytes and peripheral blood T cells had their TCR repertoires profiled.

TCRdb called the PCR reads again in MiXCR, with one record for every CDR3 protein. The sample includes around 9,300 distinct CDR3 sequences, around half of them seen just once. General study points: After chemotherapy, TCR diversity rose significantly in peripheral T cells but not in tumor-infiltrating lymphocytes.

Trimming removed 5 bases from V and 8 bases from J; junction bases left unmatched: 8. Per the germline V gene, CDR1 is SGHTA and CDR2 is FQGNSA. The CDR3 covers 14 residues. As for this clonotype: Its target is unknown.

Time point defined: after preoperative PTX-NDP chemotherapy. Preoperative chemotherapy with paclitaxel-nedaplatin was given to patients before surgery. This specimen was collected from a patient given preoperative chemotherapy. The chain recombines TRBV7-2 with TRBJ2-3, with TRBD2 identical over 9 bases. The clonotype originates from a human donor with esophageal squamous cell carcinoma. The donor label of this sample is uncertain. This chain's CDR3 is CASSGGGRAPTQYF. CDR3 bases: TGTGCCAGCAGCGGGGGCGGGAGGGCCCCTACGCAGTATTTT.